This T cell receptor (beta chain) was identified in a study of cytomegalovirus exposure and HLA in healthy donors. Study information: Of some 400 genotyped donors, roughly 81% grouped in the Caucasian-associated ancestry cluster.

Study-level findings and limits: Later, an analysis found that common viral pathogens appeared to be linked with several of the most significant clusters. A later analysis linked about 17,000 TCR beta sequences to HLA alleles at 0.05 false discovery rate. The majority of TCR sequences were rare, yet some public TCRs appeared in many donors.

The PCR used 60 Vbeta and 13 Jbeta primers. Data came from immunoSEQ multiplex PCR; TCRdb stores just in-frame clones and leaves some out. This sample has under 130,000 clones, with 60% to 80% found just once. As concerns this clone: The antigen is unknown.

This CDR3 spans 16 amino acids. Germline CDR1 SGHNT, CDR2 YYREEE (reference sequence). V lost 0 bases to trimming and J lost 1 base; unmatched junction nucleotides: 4. The chain employs TRBV5-4 and TRBJ2-3, with 8 bases lining up with TRBD2. Sequencing was done on a sample of PBMCs. The receptor was isolated from a woman aged 35 to 49 in good health and CMV-seropositive. The CDR3 here is CASSLDVRGGTDTQYF. The CDR3 coding sequence is TGTGCCAGCAGCTTGGATGTGCGGGGGGGCACAGATACGCAGTATTTT.